This T cell receptor (beta chain) was observed in a study of T cells after yellow fever vaccination. Germline lookup yields CDR1 KGHDR and CDR2 SFDVKD. The CDR3 contains 13 residues. V was clipped by 10 bases and J by 5 bases; unmatched bases: 9. TCRdb reprocessed the 5' RACE reads with MiXCR, giving one entry per CDR3 protein. This sample has around 400,000 distinct CDR3 sequences, with around a tenth found just once. This receptor was identified in a man aged 18 to 30 who received the YFV17D yellow fever vaccine. Sequencing used PBMCs, obtained on the day of the first yellow fever vaccination. V and J are TRBV24-1 and TRBJ1-1, with 7 bases matching TRBD1. For the CDR3, the DNA is TGTGCCACACGACAGGGAGGCGGAACTGAAGCTTTCTTT. Residues: CATRQGGGTEAFF.